These T cell receptor beta chains were read from a single sample in a study of blood T cell repertoires in COVID-19. Sequenced by immunoSEQ multiplex PCR; TCRdb stores in-frame clones only, minus some. Found here are fewer than 350,000 clones, around 85% of them singletons; the top ten hold around 7.2%. Sequences were obtained from peripheral blood. Every receptor here comes from a human donor in a cohort sampled during active COVID-19. Both conserved end residues are part of each CDR3. D genes are given only for firm matches. Rows may omit the clone size; those that give it use once, few, many or a size class.

d_gene | j_gene | v_gene | abundance | CDR3nt | CDR3aa
TRBD1 | TRBJ1-1 | TRBV19 | once | TGTGCCAGTAGTAAGGGGAACAGGGGAGGCACTGAAGCTTTCTTT | CASSKGNRGGTEAFF
- | TRBJ2-3 | TRBV19 | - | TGTGCCAGTAGTACTGGGACAAGGGGTTGGAGCACAGATACGCAGTATTTT | CASSTGTRGWSTDTQYF
- | TRBJ1-2 | TRBV7-9 | - | TGTGCCAGCAGCTGGACAGCGAACTATGGCTACACCTTC | CASSWTANYGYTF
- | TRBJ1-2 | TRBV29-1 | - | TGCAGCGTTGGATCCGGGACACCTTATGGCTACACCTTC | CSVGSGTPYGYTF
TRBD1 | TRBJ2-2 | TRBV7-3 | - | TGTGCCAGCAGCTTATCAGGGGGCGGGTACGGGGAGCTGTTTTTT | CASSLSGGGYGELFF
- | TRBJ1-1 | TRBV5-1 | - | TGCGCCAGCAGCACCCAGGGGCTAGTGGGAATGAACACTGAAGCTTTCTTT | CASSTQGLVGMNTEAFF
- | TRBJ2-2 | TRBV12-1 | - | TGTGCCAGCAGCTACTACACCGGGGAGCTGTTTTTT | CASSYYTGELFF
TRBD2 | TRBJ2-7 | TRBV11-3 | - | TGTGCCGTACGTCGTTCTAGCGGGGGGACACCAATCTACGAGCAGTACTTC | CAVRRSSGGTPIYEQYF
TRBD1 | TRBJ1-5 | TRBV18 | few | TGTGCCAGCTCACCTGGGACAGGGGACTATAGCAATCAGCCCCAGCATTTT | CASSPGTGDYSNQPQHF
- | TRBJ1-1 | TRBV4-2 | - | TGTGCCAGCAGCCAAGATGGGAGGGGGGATCGGACTGAAGCTTTCTTT | CASSQDGRGDRTEAFF
- | TRBJ2-6 | TRBV24-1 | - | TGTGCCACCAGTGACCGAGACAGCTCTGGGGCCAACGTCCTGACTTTC | CATSDRDSSGANVLTF
- | TRBJ1-1 | TRBV30 | few | TGTGCCTGGACCTGGACAGCTAACACTGAAGCTTTCTTT | CAWTWTANTEAFF
TRBD1 | TRBJ2-2 | TRBV5-1 | few | TGCGCCAGCAGCCCGGACAGGGGATTGAACACCGGGGAGCTGTTTTTT | CASSPDRGLNTGELFF
TRBD1 | TRBJ1-6 | TRBV10-3 | - | TGTGCCATCAGTGAGGACAGGGTTTCACCCCTCCACTTT | CAISEDRVSPLHF
- | TRBJ1-4 | TRBV9 | - | TGTGCCAGCAGCGGGGGCTGGGGTAATGAAAAACTGTTTTTT | CASSGGWGNEKLFF
TRBD1 | TRBJ1-3 | TRBV10-3 | - | TGTGCCATCAGAGGACAGGTGGAGGGAAACACCATATATTTT | CAIRGQVEGNTIYF
- | TRBJ2-4 | TRBV18 | - | TGTGCCAGCTCACCCCAGGGGCAAAACATTCAGTACTTC | CASSPQGQNIQYF
- | TRBJ2-7 | TRBV7-2 | - | TGTGCCAGCAGCTTAGCGCAGGGCCCCTACGAGCAGTACTTC | CASSLAQGPYEQYF
TRBD1 | TRBJ1-4 | TRBV10-1 | - | TGCGCCAGCAGTAATACTTCCGGGACAGGGGACCTTAATGAAAAACTGTTTTTT | CASSNTSGTGDLNEKLFF
- | TRBJ2-3 | TRBV19 | once | TGTGCCAGTAGTGGCGGACAGCCCACAGATACGCAGTATTTT | CASSGGQPTDTQYF
TRBD1 | TRBJ1-2 | TRBV5-3 | - | TGTGCCAGAAGCCCATTCGGGGTGGGACAGGGGAACGGCTACACCTTC | CARSPFGVGQGNGYTF
- | TRBJ1-1 | TRBV2 | - | TGTGCCAGCCCGCGGGGGGGATCGAGGACTGAAGCTTTCTTT | CASPRGGSRTEAFF
TRBD1 | TRBJ1-2 | TRBV5-8 | - | TGTGCCAGCAGCCCGGACAGGGTCTTTGGCTACACCTTC | CASSPDRVFGYTF
- | TRBJ1-2 | TRBV18 | - | TGTGCCAGCTCACCGGCCGGGCAGGGGTACTATGGCTACACCTTC | CASSPAGQGYYGYTF
- | TRBJ1-4 | TRBV19 | - | TGTGCCACAAAGGCGGATGCAACTAATGAAAAACTGTTTTTT | CATKADATNEKLFF
- | TRBJ1-2 | TRBV10-2 | - | TGCGCCAGCATTCCGGCAGGGTCTAACTATGGCTACACCTTC | CASIPAGSNYGYTF
- | TRBJ2-6 | TRBV5-1 | - | TGCGCCAGCAGCTCCGGAGCAGCCAACTCTGGGGCCAACGTCCTGACTTTC | CASSSGAANSGANVLTF
TRBD1 | TRBJ1-5 | TRBV5-5 | - | TGTGCCAGCAGCGGGACAGATAGCAATCAGCCCCAGCATTTT | CASSGTDSNQPQHF
- | TRBJ1-1 | TRBV29-1 | - | TGCAGCGTTGGATTAGCCATGAACACTGAAGCTTTCTTT | CSVGLAMNTEAFF
TRBD1 | TRBJ1-2 | TRBV19 | - | TGTGCCAGTAGCTTGGGGACAGCGAGTAACTATGGCTACACCTTC | CASSLGTASNYGYTF
TRBD1 | TRBJ2-7 | TRBV2 | - | TGTGCCAGCAGGGCGGAACAGGGGGGCTACGAGCAGTACTTC | CASRAEQGGYEQYF
- | TRBJ1-6 | TRBV6-5 | once | TGTGCCAGAAATGACGGGTACTCCTATAATTCACCCCTCCACTTT | CARNDGYSYNSPLHF
- | TRBJ1-1 | TRBV6-4 | many | TGTGCCAGCAGTGATACGGACAGAAACACTGAAGCTTTCTTT | CASSDTDRNTEAFF
- | TRBJ1-1 | TRBV5-1 | - | TGCGCCAGCAGCTTGGGCTCAGTGAACACTGAAGCTTTCTTT | CASSLGSVNTEAFF
- | TRBJ2-1 | TRBV12-3/TRBV12-4 | once | TGTGCCAGCAGTTTACTCCTCTACAATGAGCAGTTCTTC | CASSLLLYNEQFF
- | TRBJ2-1 | TRBV30 | - | TGTGCCTGGAGCCGAGGTGAAAATGAGCAGTTCTTC | CAWSRGENEQFF
TRBD1 | TRBJ2-7 | TRBV7-9 | - | TGTGCCAGCAGCGCTCGGGACAGCTCCTACGAGCAGTACTTC | CASSARDSSYEQYF
- | TRBJ2-7 | TRBV15 | - | TGTGCCACCAGCAGAGGACAGGTCGTCAGCTCCTACGAGCAGTACTTC | CATSRGQVVSSYEQYF
- | TRBJ1-2 | TRBV5-4 | - | TGTGCCAGCAGCTTGGCCTATACAGGGAGCTCATATGGCTACACCTTC | CASSLAYTGSSYGYTF
TRBD1 | TRBJ2-7 | TRBV30 | - | TGTGCCAACTCCCGGGGTCCCTTACGACAGGGGTACGAGCAGTACTTC | CANSRGPLRQGYEQYF
- | TRBJ2-1 | TRBV12-3/TRBV12-4 | - | TGTGCCAGCAGTTTAGCGCAAGGGGATGAGCAGTTCTTC | CASSLAQGDEQFF
TRBD1 | TRBJ2-7 | TRBV11-3 | - | TGTGCCAGCAGCGACCCCGGGACAGGGGACTACGAGCAGTACTTC | CASSDPGTGDYEQYF
- | TRBJ1-1 | TRBV19 | - | TGTGCCAGTCAACCCCGCACGGGGGGTTTGAAAACTGAAGCTTTCTTT | CASQPRTGGLKTEAFF
TRBD1 | TRBJ1-2 | TRBV19 | - | TGTGCCAGTAGTAATACAGGGGGCTTCTATGGCTACACCTTC | CASSNTGGFYGYTF
- | TRBJ2-3 | TRBV7-3 | - | TGTGCCAGCAGCAGCGAGCCGGCAGATACGCAGTATTTT | CASSSEPADTQYF
TRBD2 | TRBJ2-7 | TRBV5-1 | - | TGCGCCAGCAGCTTGGAGGGAGCGGGGTACGAGCAGTACTTC | CASSLEGAGYEQYF